This T cell receptor beta chain was identified in a study of blood T cell repertoires in COVID-19. In the study overall: Acute and convalescent COVID-19 samples came from the United States, Italy and Spain. T cells, B-cell-depleted T cells, or PBMCs provided the cDNA or gDNA that served as material.

Some clones are missing from TCRdb's copy, which holds only in-frame ones; the method was immunoSEQ multiplex PCR. The table includes about 100,000 clones, around 90% detected once. The CDR3 spans 15 residues. CDR1 and CDR2 from the germline V gene are LGHDT and YNNKEL (reference sequence). V shed 4 bases and J 2 bases; nucleotides not matched to a gene: 7. This TCR came from a human donor with active COVID-19. The donor label of this sample is uncertain. Sequencing used peripheral blood. The chain carries TRBV3-1 (or the pseudogene TRBV3-2) and TRBJ2-5; 7 bases line up with TRBD1. CDR3 DNA sequence: TGTGCCAGCAGCCTCCGGACAGGACGACAAGAGACCCAGTACTTC. Translated, it gives CASSLRTGRQETQYF.